This T cell receptor (beta chain) came from a study of blood T cell repertoires in COVID-19. Trimming at V came to 4 bases and at J to 4 bases, leaving 6 bases not matched to a gene. This CDR3 region has 16 residues. CDR1 SGHNT and CDR2 YYREEE come from the germline V gene (reference sequence). Clones were sequenced by immunoSEQ multiplex PCR, and TCRdb holds only the in-frame ones, with some missing. The sample records about 140,000 clones, 86% being singletons. Cohorts were determined from participant-reported clinical history. This clone occurred a few times. The chain carries TRBV5-4 and TRBJ2-5, with TRBD2 identical over 14 bases. This TCR was recovered from a man between 50 and 59 years old who had recovered from COVID-19. The sequenced material came from PBMCs or T cells enriched from blood (not recorded which). For the CDR3, the DNA is TGTGCCAGCAGCCGGACTAGCGGGGGGCGGGGAGAGACCCAGTACTTC. This sequence encodes CASSRTSGGRGETQYF.